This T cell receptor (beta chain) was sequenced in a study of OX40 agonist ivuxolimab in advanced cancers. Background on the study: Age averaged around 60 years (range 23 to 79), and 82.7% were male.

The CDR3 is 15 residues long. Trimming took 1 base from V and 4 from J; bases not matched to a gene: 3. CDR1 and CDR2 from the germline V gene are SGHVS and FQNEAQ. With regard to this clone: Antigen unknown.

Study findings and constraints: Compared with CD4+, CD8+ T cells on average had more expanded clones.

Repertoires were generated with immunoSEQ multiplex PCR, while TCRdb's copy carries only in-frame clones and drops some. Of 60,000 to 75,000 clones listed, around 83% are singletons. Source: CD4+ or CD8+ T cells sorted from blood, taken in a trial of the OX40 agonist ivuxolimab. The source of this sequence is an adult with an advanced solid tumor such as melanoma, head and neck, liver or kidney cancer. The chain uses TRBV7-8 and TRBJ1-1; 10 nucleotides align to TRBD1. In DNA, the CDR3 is TGTGCCAGCAGCTTAGTTAGGACAGGGGGCACTGAAGCTTTCTTT. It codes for CASSLVRTGGTEAFF.